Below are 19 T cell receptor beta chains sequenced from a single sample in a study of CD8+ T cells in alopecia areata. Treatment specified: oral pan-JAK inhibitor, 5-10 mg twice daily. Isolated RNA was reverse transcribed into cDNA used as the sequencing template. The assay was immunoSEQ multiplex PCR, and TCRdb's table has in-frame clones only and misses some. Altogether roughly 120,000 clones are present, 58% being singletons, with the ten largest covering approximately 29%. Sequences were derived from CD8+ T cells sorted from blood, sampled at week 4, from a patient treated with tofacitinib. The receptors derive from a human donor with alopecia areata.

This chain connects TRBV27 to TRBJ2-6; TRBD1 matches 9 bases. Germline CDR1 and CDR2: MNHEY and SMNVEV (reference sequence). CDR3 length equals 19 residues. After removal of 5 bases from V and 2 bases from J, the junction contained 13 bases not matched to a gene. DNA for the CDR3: TGTGCCAGCAGTGTCCTCAGGGGACAGGGAGTACCTGGGGCCAACGTCCTGACTTTC. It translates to CASSVLRGQGVPGANVLTF.

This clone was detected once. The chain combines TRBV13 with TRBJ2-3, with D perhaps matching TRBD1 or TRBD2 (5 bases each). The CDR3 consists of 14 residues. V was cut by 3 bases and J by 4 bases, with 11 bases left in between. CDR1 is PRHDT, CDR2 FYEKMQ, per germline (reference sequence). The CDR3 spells CASSFPGPPDTQYF. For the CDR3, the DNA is TGTGCCAGCAGCTTCCCGGGGCCCCCAGATACGCAGTATTTT.

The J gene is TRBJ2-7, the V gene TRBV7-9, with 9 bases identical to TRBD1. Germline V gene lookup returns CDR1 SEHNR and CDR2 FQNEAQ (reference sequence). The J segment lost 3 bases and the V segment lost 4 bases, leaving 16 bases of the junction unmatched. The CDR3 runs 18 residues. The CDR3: CASSSDLTGGSSVYEQYF. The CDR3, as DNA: TGTGCCAGCAGCTCGGATTTGACAGGGGGAAGCTCAGTCTACGAGCAGTACTTC.

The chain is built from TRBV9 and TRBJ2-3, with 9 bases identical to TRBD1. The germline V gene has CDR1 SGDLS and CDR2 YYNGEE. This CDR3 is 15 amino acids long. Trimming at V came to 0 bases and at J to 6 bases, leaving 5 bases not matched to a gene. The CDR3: CASSVAGTGMDTQYF. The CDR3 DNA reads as TGTGCCAGCAGCGTAGCCGGGACAGGGATGGATACGCAGTATTTT.

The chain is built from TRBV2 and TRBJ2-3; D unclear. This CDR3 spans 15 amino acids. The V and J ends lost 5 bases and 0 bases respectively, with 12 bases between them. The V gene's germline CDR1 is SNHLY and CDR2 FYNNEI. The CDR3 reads CASSTGASSTDTQYF. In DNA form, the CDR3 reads TGTGCCAGCAGTACGGGCGCTTCGAGCACAGATACGCAGTATTTT.

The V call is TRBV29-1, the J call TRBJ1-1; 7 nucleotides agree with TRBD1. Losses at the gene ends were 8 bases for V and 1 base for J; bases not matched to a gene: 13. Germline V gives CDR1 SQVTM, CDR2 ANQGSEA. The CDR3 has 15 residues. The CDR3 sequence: CSSSGTAISNTEAFF. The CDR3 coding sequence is TGCAGCTCATCCGGGACAGCTATTTCGAACACTGAAGCTTTCTTT.

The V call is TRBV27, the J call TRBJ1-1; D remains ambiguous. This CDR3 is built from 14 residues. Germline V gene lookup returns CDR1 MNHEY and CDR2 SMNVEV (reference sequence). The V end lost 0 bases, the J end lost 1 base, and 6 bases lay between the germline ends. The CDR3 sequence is CASSLSNRNTEAFF. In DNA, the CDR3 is TGTGCCAGCAGTTTATCGAATCGGAACACTGAAGCTTTCTTT.

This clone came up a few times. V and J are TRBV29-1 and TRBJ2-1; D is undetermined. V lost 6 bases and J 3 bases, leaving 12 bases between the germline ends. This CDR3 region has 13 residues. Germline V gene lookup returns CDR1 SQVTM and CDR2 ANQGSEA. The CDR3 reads CSVGANDYNEQFF. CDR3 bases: TGCAGCGTCGGAGCCAATGACTACAATGAGCAGTTCTTC.

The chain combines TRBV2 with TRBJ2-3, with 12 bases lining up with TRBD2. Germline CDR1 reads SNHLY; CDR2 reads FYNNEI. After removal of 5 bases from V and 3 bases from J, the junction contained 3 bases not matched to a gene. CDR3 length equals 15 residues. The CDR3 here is CASSSGLAGTDTQYF. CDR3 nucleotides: TGTGCCAGCAGTTCCGGACTAGCGGGGACAGATACGCAGTATTTT.

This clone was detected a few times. CDR3 in DNA: TGTGCCTGGAGTGTACAGGGAGATCGCGAGCAGTACTTC. Its translation: CAWSVQGDREQYF. The chain has TRBV30 and TRBJ2-7; perhaps TRBD1 as D (6 bases). Per the germline V gene, CDR1 is GTSNPN and CDR2 is SVGIG (reference sequence). This CDR3 has 13 amino acids. Trimming removed 0 bases from V and 6 bases from J, with 12 bases in between.

The CDR3 sequence: CASSFSETQYF. For the CDR3, the DNA is TGTGCCAGCAGTTTTTCGGAGACCCAGTACTTC. This rearrangement joins TRBV28 to TRBJ2-5; D is ambiguous. The germline V gene encodes CDR1 MDHEN and CDR2 SYDVKM. This CDR3 comprises 11 residues. V was clipped by 3 bases and J by 5 bases, with 4 bases between them. The full variable domain, completed using reference TRBV28 and TRBJ2-5, is DVKVTQSSRYLVKRTGEKVFLECVQDMDHENMFWYRQDPGLGLRLIYFSYDVKMKEKGDIPEGYSVSREKKERFSLILESASTNQTSMYLCASSFSETQYFGPGTRLLVL.

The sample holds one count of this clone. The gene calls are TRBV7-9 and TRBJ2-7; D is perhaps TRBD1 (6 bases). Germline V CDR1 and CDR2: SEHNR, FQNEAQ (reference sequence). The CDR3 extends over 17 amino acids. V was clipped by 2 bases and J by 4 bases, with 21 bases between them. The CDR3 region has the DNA TGTGCCAGCAGCTTACTGGGGGCGCGACCCGGATGGTACGAGCAGTACTTC. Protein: CASSLLGARPGWYEQYF.

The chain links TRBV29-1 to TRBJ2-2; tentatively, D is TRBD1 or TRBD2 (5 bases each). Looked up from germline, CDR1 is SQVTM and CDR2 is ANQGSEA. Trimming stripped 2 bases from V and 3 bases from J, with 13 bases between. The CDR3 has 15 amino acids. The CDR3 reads CSVELRDRYTGELFF. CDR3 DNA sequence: TGCAGCGTTGAATTAAGGGACCGATACACCGGGGAGCTGTTTTTT.

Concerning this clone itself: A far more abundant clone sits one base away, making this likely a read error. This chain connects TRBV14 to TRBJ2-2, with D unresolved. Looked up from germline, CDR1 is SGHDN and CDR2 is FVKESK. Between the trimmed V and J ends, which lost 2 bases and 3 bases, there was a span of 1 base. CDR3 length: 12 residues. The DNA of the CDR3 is TGTGCCAGCAGCCAATACACCGGGGAGCTGTTTTTT. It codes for CASSQYTGELFF.

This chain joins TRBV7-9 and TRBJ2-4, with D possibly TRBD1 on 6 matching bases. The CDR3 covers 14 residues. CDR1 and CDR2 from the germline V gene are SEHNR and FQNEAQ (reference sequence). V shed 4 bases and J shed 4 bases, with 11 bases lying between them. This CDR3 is CASSSRDTKNIQYF. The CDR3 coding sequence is TGTGCCAGCAGCTCCCGGGACACTAAAAACATTCAGTACTTC.

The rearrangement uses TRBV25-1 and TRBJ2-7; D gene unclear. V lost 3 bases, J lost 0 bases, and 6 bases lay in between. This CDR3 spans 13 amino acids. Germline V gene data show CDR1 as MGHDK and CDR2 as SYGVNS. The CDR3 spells CASSDGNSYEQYF. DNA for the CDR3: TGTGCCAGCAGTGATGGAAACTCCTACGAGCAGTACTTC.

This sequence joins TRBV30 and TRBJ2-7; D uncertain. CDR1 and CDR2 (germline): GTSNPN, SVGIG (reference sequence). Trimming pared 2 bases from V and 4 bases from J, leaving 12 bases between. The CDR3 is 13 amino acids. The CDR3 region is CAWSFNEGYEQYF. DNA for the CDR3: TGTGCCTGGAGTTTCAACGAAGGGTACGAGCAGTACTTC.

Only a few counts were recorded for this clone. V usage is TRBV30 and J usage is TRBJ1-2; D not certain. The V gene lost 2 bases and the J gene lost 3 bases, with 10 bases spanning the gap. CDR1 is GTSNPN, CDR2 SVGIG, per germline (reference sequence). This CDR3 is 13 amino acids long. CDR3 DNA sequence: TGTGCCTGGAGTACTGGCAGCTACTATGGCTACACCTTC. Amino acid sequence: CAWSTGSYYGYTF.

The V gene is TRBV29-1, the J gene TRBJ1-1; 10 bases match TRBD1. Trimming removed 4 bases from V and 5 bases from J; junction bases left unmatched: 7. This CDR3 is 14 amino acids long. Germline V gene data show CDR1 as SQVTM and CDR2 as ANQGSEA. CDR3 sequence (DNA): TGCAGCGTTGGCCCGGGACAGGGGTTGACTGAAGCTTTCTTT. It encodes CSVGPGQGLTEAFF.